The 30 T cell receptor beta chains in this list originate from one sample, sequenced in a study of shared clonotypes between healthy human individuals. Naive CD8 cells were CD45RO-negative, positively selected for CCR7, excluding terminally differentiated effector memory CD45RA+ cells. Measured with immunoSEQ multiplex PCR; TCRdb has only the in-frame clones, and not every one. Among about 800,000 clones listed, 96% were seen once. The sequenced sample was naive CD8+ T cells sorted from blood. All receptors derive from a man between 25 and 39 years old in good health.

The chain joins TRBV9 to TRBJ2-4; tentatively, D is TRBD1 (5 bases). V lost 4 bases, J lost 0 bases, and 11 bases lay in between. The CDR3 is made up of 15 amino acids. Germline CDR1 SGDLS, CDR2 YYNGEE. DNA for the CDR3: TGTGCCAGCAGCCCCGTCAGGGAAGCCAAAAACATTCAGTACTTC. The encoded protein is CASSPVREAKNIQYF.

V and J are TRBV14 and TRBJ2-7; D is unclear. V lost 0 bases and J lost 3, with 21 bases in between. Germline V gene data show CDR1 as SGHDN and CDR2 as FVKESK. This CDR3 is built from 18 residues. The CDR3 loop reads CASSQDDVGLLGNYEQYF. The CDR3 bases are TGTGCCAGCAGCCAAGATGATGTAGGTCTCCTGGGGAACTACGAGCAGTACTTC.

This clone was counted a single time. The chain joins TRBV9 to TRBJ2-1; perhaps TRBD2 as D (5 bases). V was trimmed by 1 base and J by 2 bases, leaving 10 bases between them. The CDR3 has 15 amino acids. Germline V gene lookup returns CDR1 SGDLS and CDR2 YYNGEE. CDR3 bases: TGTGCCAGCAGCGTACAAGCGGCGACCTACAATGAGCAGTTCTTC. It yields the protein CASSVQAATYNEQFF.

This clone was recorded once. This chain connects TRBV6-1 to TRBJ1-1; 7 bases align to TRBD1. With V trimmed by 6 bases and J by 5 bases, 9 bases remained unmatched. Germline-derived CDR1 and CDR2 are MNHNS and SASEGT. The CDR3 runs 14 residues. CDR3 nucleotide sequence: TGTGCCAGCAGAAACCCGAAACAGGGGACTGAAGCTTTCTTT. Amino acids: CASRNPKQGTEAFF.

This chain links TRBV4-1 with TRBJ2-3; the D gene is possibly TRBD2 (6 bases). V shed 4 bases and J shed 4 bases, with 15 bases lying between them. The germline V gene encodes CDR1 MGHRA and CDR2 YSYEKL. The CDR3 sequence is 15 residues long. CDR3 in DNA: TGCGCCAGCAGCCCCGGCGGGGAGGAGGCAGATACGCAGTATTTT. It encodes CASSPGGEEADTQYF.

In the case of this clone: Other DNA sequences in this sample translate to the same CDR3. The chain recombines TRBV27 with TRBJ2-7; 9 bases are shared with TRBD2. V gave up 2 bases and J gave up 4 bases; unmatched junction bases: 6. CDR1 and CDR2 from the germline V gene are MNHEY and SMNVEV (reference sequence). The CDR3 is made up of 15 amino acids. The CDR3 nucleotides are TGTGCCAGCAGTTTAGGGCTAGCGGGACTGTACGAGCAGTACTTC. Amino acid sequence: CASSLGLAGLYEQYF.

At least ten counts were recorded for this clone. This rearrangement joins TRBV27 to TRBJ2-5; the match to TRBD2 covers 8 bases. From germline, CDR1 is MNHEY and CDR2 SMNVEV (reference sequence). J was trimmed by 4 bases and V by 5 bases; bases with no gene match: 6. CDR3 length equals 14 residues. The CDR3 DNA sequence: TGTGCCAGCAGTGATAGCGGGGAAGCAGAGACCCAGTACTTC. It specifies CASSDSGEAETQYF.

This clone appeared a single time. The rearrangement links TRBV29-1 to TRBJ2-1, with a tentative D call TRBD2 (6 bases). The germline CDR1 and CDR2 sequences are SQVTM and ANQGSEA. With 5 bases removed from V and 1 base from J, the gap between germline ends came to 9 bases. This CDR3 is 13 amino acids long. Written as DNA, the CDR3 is TGCAGCGTTTGGACTATTTCCTACAATGAGCAGTTCTTC. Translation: CSVWTISYNEQFF.

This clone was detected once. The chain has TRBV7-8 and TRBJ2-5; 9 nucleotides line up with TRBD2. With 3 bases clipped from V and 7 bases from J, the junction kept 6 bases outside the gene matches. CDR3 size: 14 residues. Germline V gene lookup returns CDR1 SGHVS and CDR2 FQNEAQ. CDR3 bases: TGTGCCAGCAGCTTCGAAGCGGGGGGAGGGACCCAGTACTTC. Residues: CASSFEAGGGTQYF.

The CDR3, as DNA: TGTGCCAGCAGCCCCTCTGACAGGGCGCAGCAGCCCCAGCATTTT. Translation gives CASSPSDRAQQPQHF. The chain links TRBV6-5 to TRBJ1-5, with 7 bases identical to TRBD1. Germline CDR1 is MNHEY and CDR2 is SVGAGI. CDR3 length equals 15 residues. V was pared by 6 bases and J by 7 bases, with 12 bases of the junction left unmatched.

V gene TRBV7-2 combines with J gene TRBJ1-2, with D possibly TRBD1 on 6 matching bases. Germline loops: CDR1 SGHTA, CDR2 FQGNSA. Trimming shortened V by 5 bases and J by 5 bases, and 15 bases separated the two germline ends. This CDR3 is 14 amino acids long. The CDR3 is CASSPRGAAYGYTF. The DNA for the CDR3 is TGTGCCAGCAGCCCAAGGGGGGCAGCATATGGCTACACCTTC.

CDR3 residues: CASSQSAGSSYNEQFF. CDR3 in DNA: TGTGCCAGCAGCCAATCAGCGGGGAGCTCCTACAATGAGCAGTTCTTC. The V call is TRBV5-6, the J call TRBJ2-1; 7 nucleotides align to TRBD2. The J segment lost 0 bases and the V segment lost 4 bases, leaving 7 bases of the junction unmatched. Germline lookup yields CDR1 SGHDT and CDR2 YYEEEE. The CDR3 is 16 residues long.

The CDR3 sequence is CASSSGGELFF. DNA for the CDR3: TGTGCCAGCAGTTCCGGCGGGGAGCTGTTTTTT. The chain has TRBV27 and TRBJ2-2; unclear D gene. The CDR3 contains 11 residues. Trimming took 4 bases from V and 7 from J, leaving 4 bases between them. Germline values: CDR1 MNHEY, CDR2 SMNVEV (reference sequence).

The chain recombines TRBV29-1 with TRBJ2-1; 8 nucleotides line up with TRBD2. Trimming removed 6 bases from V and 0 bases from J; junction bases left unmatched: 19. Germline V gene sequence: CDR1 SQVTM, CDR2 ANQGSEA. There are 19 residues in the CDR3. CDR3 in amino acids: CSVFTLAGTRGFSYNEQFF. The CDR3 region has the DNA TGCAGCGTCTTCACGTTAGCCGGGACTAGAGGGTTCTCCTACAATGAGCAGTTCTTC.

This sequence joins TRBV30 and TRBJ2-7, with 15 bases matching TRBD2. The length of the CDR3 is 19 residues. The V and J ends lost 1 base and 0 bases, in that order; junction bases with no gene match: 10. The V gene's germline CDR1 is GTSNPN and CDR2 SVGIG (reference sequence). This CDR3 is CAWSGFSGLAGGSSYEQYF. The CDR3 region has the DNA TGTGCCTGGAGTGGGTTCTCTGGACTAGCGGGAGGGAGCTCCTACGAGCAGTACTTC.

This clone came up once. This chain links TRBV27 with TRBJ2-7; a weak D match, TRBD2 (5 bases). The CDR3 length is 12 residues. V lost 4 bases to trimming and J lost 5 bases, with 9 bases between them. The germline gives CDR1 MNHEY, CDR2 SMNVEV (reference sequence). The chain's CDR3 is CASSSRGNEQYF. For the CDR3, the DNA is TGTGCCAGCAGTTCCCGGGGAAACGAGCAGTACTTC.

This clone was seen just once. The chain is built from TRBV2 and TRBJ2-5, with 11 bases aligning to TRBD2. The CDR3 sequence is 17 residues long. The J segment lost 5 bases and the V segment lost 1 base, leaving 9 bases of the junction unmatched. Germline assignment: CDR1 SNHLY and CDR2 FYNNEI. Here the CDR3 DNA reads TGTGCCAGCAGTGAAGGTCTAGCGGGAGGCCCCTCGGAGACCCAGTACTTC. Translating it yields CASSEGLAGGPSETQYF.

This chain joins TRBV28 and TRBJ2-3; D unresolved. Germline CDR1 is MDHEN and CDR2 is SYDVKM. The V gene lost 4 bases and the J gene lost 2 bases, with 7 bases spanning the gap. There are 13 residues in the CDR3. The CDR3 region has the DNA TGTGCCAGCAGTTGGGTGAACACAGATACGCAGTATTTT. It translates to CASSWVNTDTQYF.

CDR3 loop: CASSLIGSPGYEQYF. DNA for the CDR3: TGTGCCAGCAGCTTAATAGGTAGTCCAGGCTACGAGCAGTACTTC. V and J are TRBV11-2 and TRBJ2-7, with unresolved D. Germline lookup yields CDR1 SGHAT and CDR2 FQNNGV. V was clipped by 2 bases and J by 3 bases, with 14 bases between them. The CDR3 loop spans 15 amino acids.

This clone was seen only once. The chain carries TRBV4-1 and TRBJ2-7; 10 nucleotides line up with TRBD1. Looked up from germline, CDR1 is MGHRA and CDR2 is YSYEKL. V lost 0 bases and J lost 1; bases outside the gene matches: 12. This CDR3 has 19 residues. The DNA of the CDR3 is TGCGCCAGCAGCCAAGATCCTGGGGGACAGGGGCGTCTTTCCTACGAGCAGTACTTC. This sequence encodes CASSQDPGGQGRLSYEQYF.

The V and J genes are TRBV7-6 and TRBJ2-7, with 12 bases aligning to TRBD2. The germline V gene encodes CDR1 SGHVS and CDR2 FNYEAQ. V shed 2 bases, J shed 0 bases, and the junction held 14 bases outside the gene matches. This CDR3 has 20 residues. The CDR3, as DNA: TGTGCCAGCAGCTTATTTAGGCGTGGACTAGCGGGGTTCAGCTCCTACGAGCAGTACTTC. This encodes CASSLFRRGLAGFSSYEQYF.

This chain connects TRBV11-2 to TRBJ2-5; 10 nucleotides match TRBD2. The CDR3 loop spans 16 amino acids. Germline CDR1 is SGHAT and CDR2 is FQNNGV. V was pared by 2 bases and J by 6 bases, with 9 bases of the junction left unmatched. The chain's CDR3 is CASSLMEAGGPKTQYF. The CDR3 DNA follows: TGTGCCAGCAGCTTAATGGAAGCGGGAGGGCCAAAGACCCAGTACTTC.

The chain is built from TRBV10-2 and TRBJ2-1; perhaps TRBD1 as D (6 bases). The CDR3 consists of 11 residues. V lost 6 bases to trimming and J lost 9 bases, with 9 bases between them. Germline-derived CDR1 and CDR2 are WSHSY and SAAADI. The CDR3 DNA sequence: TGCGCCAGCAGCACAGGGACTGAGCAGTTCTTC. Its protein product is CASSTGTEQFF.

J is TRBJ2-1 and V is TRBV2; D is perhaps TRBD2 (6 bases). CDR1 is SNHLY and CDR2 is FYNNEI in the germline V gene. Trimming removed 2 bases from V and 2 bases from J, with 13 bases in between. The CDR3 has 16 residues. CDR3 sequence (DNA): TGTGCCAGCAGTGAAAACGCGGGAAAAACCTACAATGAGCAGTTCTTC. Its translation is CASSENAGKTYNEQFF.

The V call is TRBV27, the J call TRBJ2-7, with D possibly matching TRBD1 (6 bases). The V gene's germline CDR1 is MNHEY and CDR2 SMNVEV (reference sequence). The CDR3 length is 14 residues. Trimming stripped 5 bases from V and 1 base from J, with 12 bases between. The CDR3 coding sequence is TGTGCCAGCAGTCACAGGGTGAGATCCTACGAGCAGTACTTC. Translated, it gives CASSHRVRSYEQYF.

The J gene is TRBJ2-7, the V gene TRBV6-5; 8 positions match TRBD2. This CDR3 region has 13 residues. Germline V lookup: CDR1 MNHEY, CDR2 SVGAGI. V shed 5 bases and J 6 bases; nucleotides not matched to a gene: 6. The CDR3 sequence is CASSRVAGREQYF. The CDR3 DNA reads TGTGCCAGCAGTCGGGTAGCGGGGCGCGAGCAGTACTTC.

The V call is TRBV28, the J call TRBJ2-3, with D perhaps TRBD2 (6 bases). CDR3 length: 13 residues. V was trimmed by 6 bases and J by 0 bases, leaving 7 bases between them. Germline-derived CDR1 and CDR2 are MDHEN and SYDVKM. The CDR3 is CASRRGSTDTQYF. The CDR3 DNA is TGTGCCAGCAGGCGGGGTAGCACAGATACGCAGTATTTT.

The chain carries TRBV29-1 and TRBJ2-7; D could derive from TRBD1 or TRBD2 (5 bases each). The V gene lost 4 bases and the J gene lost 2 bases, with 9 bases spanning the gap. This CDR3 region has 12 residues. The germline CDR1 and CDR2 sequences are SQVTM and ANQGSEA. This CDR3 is CSVAGDPYEQYF. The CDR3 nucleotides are TGCAGCGTTGCCGGGGACCCCTACGAGCAGTACTTC.

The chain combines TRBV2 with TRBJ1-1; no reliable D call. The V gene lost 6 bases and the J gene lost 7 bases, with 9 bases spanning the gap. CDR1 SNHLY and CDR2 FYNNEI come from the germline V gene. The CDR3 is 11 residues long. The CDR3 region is CASSVGLEAFF. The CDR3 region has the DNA TGTGCCAGCAGCGTAGGACTTGAAGCTTTCTTT. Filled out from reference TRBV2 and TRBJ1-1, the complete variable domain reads EPEVTQTPSHQVTQMGQEVILRCVPISNHLYFYWYRQILGQKVEFLVSFYNNEISEKSEIFDDQFSVERPDGSNFTLKIRSTKLEDSAMYFCASSVGLEAFFGQGTRLTVV.

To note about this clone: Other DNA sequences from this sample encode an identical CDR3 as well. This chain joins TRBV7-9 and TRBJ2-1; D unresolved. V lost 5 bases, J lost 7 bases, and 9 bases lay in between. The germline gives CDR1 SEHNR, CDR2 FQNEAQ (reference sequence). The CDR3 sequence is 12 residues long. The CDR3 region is CASSLESNEQFF. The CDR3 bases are TGTGCCAGCAGCCTAGAAAGTAATGAGCAGTTCTTC.